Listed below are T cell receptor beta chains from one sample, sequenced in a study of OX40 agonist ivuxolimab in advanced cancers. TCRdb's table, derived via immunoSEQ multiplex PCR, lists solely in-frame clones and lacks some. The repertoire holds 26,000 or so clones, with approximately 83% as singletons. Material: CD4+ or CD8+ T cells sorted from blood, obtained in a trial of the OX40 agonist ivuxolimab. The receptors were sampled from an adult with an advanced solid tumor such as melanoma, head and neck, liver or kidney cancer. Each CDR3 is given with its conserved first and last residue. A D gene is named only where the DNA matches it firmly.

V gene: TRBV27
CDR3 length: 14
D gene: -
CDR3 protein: CASSFGRVNYEQYF

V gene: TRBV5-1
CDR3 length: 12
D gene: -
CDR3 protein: CASRQTNYGYTF

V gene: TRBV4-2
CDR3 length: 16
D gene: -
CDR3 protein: CVSSQDRSWTSTEAFF

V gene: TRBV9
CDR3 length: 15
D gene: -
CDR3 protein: CASSVDQGLNYGYTF

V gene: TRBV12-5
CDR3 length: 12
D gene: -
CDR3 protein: CASGFRNNEQFF

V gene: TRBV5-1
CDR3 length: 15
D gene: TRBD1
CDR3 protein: CASSLDKDRAFEQYF

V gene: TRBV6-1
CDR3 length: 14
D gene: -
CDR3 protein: CASRRTMSTDTQYF

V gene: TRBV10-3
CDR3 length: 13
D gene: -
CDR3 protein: CAIRRTDNNEQFF

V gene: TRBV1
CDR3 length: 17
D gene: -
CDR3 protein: CTSSLPGQAQRNYEQFF

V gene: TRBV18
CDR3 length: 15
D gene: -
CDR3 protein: CASSPKDKNTGELFF

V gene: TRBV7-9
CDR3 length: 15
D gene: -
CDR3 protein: CASSLDTFGGNEQFF

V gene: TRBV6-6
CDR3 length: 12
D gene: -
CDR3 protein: CASSGSTDTQYF

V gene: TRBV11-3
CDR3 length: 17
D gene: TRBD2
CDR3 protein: CASSSRLAGGPTYEQYF

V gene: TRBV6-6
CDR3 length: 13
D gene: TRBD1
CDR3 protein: CASSLTGTNTIYF

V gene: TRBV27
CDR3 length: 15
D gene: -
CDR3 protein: CASSVSLGLGVFFHF

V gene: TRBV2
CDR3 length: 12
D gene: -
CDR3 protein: CASSRQNTEAFF

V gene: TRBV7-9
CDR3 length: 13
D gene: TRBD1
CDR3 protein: CASSLGDRDGYTF

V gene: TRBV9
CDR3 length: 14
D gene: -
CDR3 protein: CASSFDSTQETQYF

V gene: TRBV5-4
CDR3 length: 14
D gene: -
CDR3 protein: CASSLADLRETQYF

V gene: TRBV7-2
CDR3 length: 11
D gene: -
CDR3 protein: CASRAGMGQFF

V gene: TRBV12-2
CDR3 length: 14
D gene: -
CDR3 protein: CASRGTGSPYEQYF

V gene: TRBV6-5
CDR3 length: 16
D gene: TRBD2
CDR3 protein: CASSYSPSGGAPKQFF

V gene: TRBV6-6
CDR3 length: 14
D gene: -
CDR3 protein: CASSQTGNNEKLFF

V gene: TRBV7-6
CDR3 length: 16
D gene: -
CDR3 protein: CASSIQVVANTGELFF

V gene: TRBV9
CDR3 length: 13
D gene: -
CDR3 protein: CASSVARGETQYF

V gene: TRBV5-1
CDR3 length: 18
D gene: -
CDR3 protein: CASSLASSGARGNTEAFF

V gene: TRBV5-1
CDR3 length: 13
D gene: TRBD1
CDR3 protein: CASSPTGAYEQYF

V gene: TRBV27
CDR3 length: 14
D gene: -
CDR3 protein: CASSPQGGGNTIYF

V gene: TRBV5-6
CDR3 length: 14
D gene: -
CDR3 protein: CASSTGLSNQPQHF

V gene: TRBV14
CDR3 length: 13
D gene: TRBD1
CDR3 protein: CASSRDSTYGYTF

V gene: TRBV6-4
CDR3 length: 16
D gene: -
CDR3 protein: CASSDSKVTENTEAFF

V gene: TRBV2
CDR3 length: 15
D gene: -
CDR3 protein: CASRAGPRQNTEAFF

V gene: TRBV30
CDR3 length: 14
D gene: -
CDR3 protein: CAWSLVPSSYEQYF

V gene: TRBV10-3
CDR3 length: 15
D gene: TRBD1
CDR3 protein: CAISLQGAPYNEQFF

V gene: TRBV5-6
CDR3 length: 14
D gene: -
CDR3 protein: CASSLAELGFEQYF

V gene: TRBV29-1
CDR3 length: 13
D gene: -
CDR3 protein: CNVVGHINSPLHF

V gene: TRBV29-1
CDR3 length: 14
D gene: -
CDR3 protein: CSVVTRGLSTEAFF

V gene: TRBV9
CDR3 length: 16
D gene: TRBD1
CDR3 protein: CASSPLGQTSTDTQYF

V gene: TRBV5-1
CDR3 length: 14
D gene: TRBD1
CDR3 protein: CASSLGQESSGQYF

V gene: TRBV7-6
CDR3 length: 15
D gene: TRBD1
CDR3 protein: CASSLGDRPGNTIYF

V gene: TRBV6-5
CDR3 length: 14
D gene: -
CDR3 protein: CASTRQYRGYGYTF

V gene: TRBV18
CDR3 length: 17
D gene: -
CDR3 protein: CASSPTFGLGVNYGYTF

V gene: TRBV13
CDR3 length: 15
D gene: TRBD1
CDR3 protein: CASSLGTGGNQPQHF

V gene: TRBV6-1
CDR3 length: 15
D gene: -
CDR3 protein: CASSDRTASNQPQHF

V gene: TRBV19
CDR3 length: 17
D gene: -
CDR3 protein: CASSIDLGAGRRNTIYF

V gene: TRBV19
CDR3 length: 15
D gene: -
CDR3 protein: CASSRTGQYQETQYF

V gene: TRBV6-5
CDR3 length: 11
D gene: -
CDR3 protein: CASSTREKLFF

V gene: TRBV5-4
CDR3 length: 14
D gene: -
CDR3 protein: CASSLVGPQETQYF

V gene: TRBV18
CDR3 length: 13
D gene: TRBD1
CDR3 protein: CASRSTGTGELFF

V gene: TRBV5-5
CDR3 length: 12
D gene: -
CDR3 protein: CASTATVYGYTF

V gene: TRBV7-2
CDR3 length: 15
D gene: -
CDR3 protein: CASRPTPGGNQPQHF

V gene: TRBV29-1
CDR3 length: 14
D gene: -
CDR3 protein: CSVPLGGRGGTQYF

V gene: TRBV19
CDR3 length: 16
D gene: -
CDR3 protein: CASSIDQAGRNYGYTF